The clone carrying this T cell receptor beta chain was seen ten or more times. Its specificity is unknown. Germline values: CDR1 KGHSH, CDR2 LQKENI. This CDR3 comprises 17 residues. Trimming took 3 bases from V and 0 from J, leaving 15 bases between them. This entry comes from a study of CD8 T cells in ankylosing spondylitis. General observations from the study: As reported, disease-linked clones showed significant enrichment in matched ankylosing spondylitis synovial fluid.

Preparation of TCR beta libraries was done by quantitative 5'-RACE with molecular barcodes. Each CDR3 protein is one row after TCRdb ran MiXCR on the 5' RACE reads. In the table there are about 230,000 distinct CDR3 sequences, 8.2% of which are singletons. The sample taken for sequencing was blood, either unsorted or a sorted T cell fraction (not recorded which). This receptor was taken from a female donor with ankylosing spondylitis or in good health (not recorded which). The V call is TRBV18, the J call TRBJ1-3; D ambiguous. The CDR3 is CASSPFIGGDSGNTIYF. As DNA, the CDR3 is TGTGCCAGCTCACCTTTTATCGGTGGGGACTCTGGAAACACCATATATTTT. Full variable domain (remainder filled in from reference TRBV18 and TRBJ1-3): NAGVMQNPRHLVRRRGQEARLRCSPMKGHSHVYWYRQLPEEGLKFMVYLQKENIIDESGMPKERFSAEFPKEGPSILRIQQVVRGDSAAYFCASSPFIGGDSGNTIYFGEGSWLTVV.